These 22 T cell receptor beta chains were all obtained from the same sample, sequenced in a study of T cell changes during pregnancy in multiple sclerosis. Assay: immunoSEQ multiplex PCR; the TCRdb copy retains only in-frame clones and omits some. This table holds approximately 32,000 clones, roughly 87% found once. The source was CD8+ T cells from peripheral blood mononuclear cells, collected in the first trimester of pregnancy. The receptor set was obtained from a female donor with multiple sclerosis, enrolled in a pregnancy study.

The chain couples TRBV9 to TRBJ2-7; the match to TRBD1 covers 8 bases. Germline values: CDR1 SGDLS, CDR2 YYNGEE. After removal of 0 bases from V and 5 bases from J, the junction contained 4 bases not matched to a gene. The CDR3 sequence is 14 residues long. The CDR3 protein is CASSVARTGNEQYF. The DNA for the CDR3 is TGTGCCAGCAGCGTAGCGCGGACAGGGAACGAGCAGTACTTC.

This sequence joins TRBV5-6 and TRBJ1-1, with a weak D call TRBD1 (5 bases). CDR1 and CDR2 (germline): SGHDT, YYEEEE. CDR3 length equals 13 residues. The V end was cut by 5 bases, the J end by 7 bases, with 15 bases between. The CDR3 is CASSFVGASEAFF. Here the CDR3 DNA reads TGTGCCAGCAGTTTCGTTGGGGCAAGTGAAGCTTTCTTT.

J is TRBJ1-4 and V is TRBV5-1; 7 bases match TRBD1. The CDR3 contains 15 residues. Germline V lookup: CDR1 SGHRS, CDR2 YFSETQ. The J segment lost 8 bases and the V segment lost 5 bases, leaving 12 bases of the junction unmatched. The CDR3 reads CASRRAGGYWEKLFF. The CDR3 nucleotides read TGCGCCAGCAGACGCGCAGGGGGGTATTGGGAAAAACTGTTTTTT.

This rearrangement joins TRBV5-6 to TRBJ2-5; 11 nucleotides agree with TRBD2. Germline V gene sequence: CDR1 SGHDT, CDR2 YYEEEE. With V trimmed by 4 bases and J by 5 bases, 13 bases remained unmatched. This CDR3 has 17 residues. CDR3: CASSLPVLAGEGETQYF. The DNA for the CDR3 is TGTGCCAGCAGCCTCCCCGTACTAGCGGGAGAAGGGGAGACCCAGTACTTC.

In DNA, the CDR3 is TGTGCCAGCAGCCCAGGACCTCAGGGCTCTGAAGCTTTCTTT. Encoded protein: CASSPGPQGSEAFF. The rearrangement uses TRBV7-4 and TRBJ1-1; weak D call: TRBD1 (5 bases). V was trimmed by 5 bases and J by 6 bases, leaving 16 bases between them. Germline CDR1 is SGHVT and CDR2 is SQSDAQ. The CDR3 spans 14 residues.

The chain carries TRBV6-4 and TRBJ1-5; 8 bases line up with TRBD1. The ends lost 3 bases at V and 2 bases at J; junction bases unmatched: 0. Germline V gives CDR1 MRHNA, CDR2 SNTAGT. The CDR3 contains 14 residues. The CDR3 coding sequence is TGTGCCAGCAGTGAGACAGGGGGCAATCAGCCCCAGCATTTT. Translation: CASSETGGNQPQHF.

V is TRBV28 and J is TRBJ1-2, with 7 bases fitting TRBD1. CDR3 length: 16 residues. The J segment lost 4 bases and the V segment lost 5 bases, leaving 13 bases of the junction unmatched. CDR1 and CDR2 (germline): MDHEN, SYDVKM. The CDR3 loop reads CASSITGTAYPYGYTF. The CDR3 nucleotides read TGTGCCAGCAGTATAACCGGGACAGCCTATCCCTATGGCTACACCTTC.

The chain joins TRBV7-3 to TRBJ1-1; D is perhaps TRBD1 (6 bases). Germline loops: CDR1 SGHTA, CDR2 FQGTGA. Trimming removed 3 bases at V and 8 bases at J, with 10 bases between. CDR3 length: 12 residues. The CDR3 DNA sequence: TGTGCCAGCAGCTTCGGACAGCCCGAAGCTTTCTTT. The encoded protein is CASSFGQPEAFF.

The chain couples TRBV5-4 to TRBJ2-7, with 11 bases that match TRBD2. Germline V gene lookup returns CDR1 SGHNT and CDR2 YYREEE (reference sequence). The CDR3 sequence is 15 residues long. Germline trimming cut 3 bases from V and 5 bases from J; bases unmatched to any gene: 7. CDR3 protein: CASSSIIAGGNEQYF. The DNA of the CDR3 is TGTGCCAGCAGCTCAATCATAGCGGGAGGGAACGAGCAGTACTTC.

This clone was found a few times. The chain joins TRBV19 to TRBJ2-1; no definite D call. Germline V lookup: CDR1 LNHDA, CDR2 SQIVND (reference sequence). The CDR3 loop spans 10 amino acids. Trimming removed 6 bases at V and 9 bases at J, with 6 bases between. The CDR3 loop is CASSSGEQFF. The CDR3 DNA is TGTGCCAGTAGCTCGGGTGAGCAGTTCTTC. The complete variable domain, with remaining parts taken from reference TRBV19 and TRBJ2-1, reads DGGITQSPKYLFRKEGQNVTLSCEQNLNHDAMYWYRQDPGQGLRLIYYSQIVNDFQKGDIAEGYSVSREKKESFPLTVTSAQKNPTAFYLCASSSGEQFFGPGTRLTVL.

The chain couples TRBV19 to TRBJ2-7, with TRBD1 identical over 7 bases. The CDR3 is 14 residues long. V lost 3 bases and J lost 2; bases outside the gene matches: 4. Germline V gives CDR1 LNHDA, CDR2 SQIVND (reference sequence). The DNA for the CDR3 is TGTGCCAGTAGTATGGGGACAGCCACCTACGAGCAGTACTTC. Its protein product is CASSMGTATYEQYF.

V and J are TRBV6-1 and TRBJ2-1, with a weak D call TRBD2 (6 bases). The germline V gene has CDR1 MNHNS and CDR2 SASEGT. The V and J ends lost 7 bases and 7 bases respectively, with 11 bases between them. The CDR3 extends over 12 amino acids. CDR3 in DNA: TGTGCCAGCAAAACACTAGCAAATGAGCAGTTCTTC. This translates into CASKTLANEQFF.

The rearrangement joins TRBV29-1 to TRBJ2-1, with D unclear. Germline V lookup: CDR1 SQVTM, CDR2 ANQGSEA. The ends were cut back, 3 bases at V and 10 bases at J, with 10 bases in the middle. The CDR3 has 11 amino acids. In DNA form, the CDR3 reads TGCAGCGTTGACCAGTTTTGGGAGCAGTTCTTC. Translation gives CSVDQFWEQFF.

This sequence joins TRBV11-2 and TRBJ2-3, with TRBD2 matching over 10 bases. V gave up 8 bases and J gave up 2 bases; unmatched junction bases: 10. This CDR3 contains 16 residues. Germline CDR1 is SGHAT and CDR2 is FQNNGV. The CDR3 is CASVDRGTSVTDTQYF. The CDR3 region has the DNA TGTGCCAGCGTGGACCGGGGGACTAGCGTCACAGATACGCAGTATTTT.

The rearrangement uses TRBV6-5 and TRBJ2-3; 7 positions match TRBD2. Germline CDR1 MNHEY, CDR2 SVGAGI. The CDR3 spans 15 residues. After removal of 7 bases from V and 0 bases from J, the junction contained 7 bases not matched to a gene. For the CDR3, the DNA is TGTGCCAGCACGGGGGTTAGCGGGAGCACAGATACGCAGTATTTT. Encoded protein: CASTGVSGSTDTQYF.

This clone was observed a single time. The V and J genes are TRBV5-6 and TRBJ1-5, with a possible D match to TRBD1 (5 bases). The germline V gene encodes CDR1 SGHDT and CDR2 YYEEEE. V dropped 4 bases and J dropped 4 bases, with 21 bases sitting between them. CDR3 length equals 17 residues. CDR3 nucleotide sequence: TGTGCCAGCAGCCCCCGGAAGCCGCAGGGTTTAAATCAGCCCCAGCATTTT. Protein product: CASSPRKPQGLNQPQHF.

CDR3 region: CASSFTGEDTQYF. CDR3 in DNA: TGTGCCAGCAGTTTCACCGGGGAAGATACGCAGTATTTT. The rearrangement joins TRBV28 to TRBJ2-3, with TRBD2 as a possible D gene (5 bases). The CDR3 totals 13 residues. V was cut by 3 bases and J by 5 bases, with 9 bases left in between. The V gene's germline CDR1 is MDHEN and CDR2 SYDVKM.

The chain has TRBV11-3 and TRBJ2-1; tentatively, D is TRBD2 (6 bases). The V end was cut by 0 bases, the J end by 7 bases, with 19 bases between. Germline V gene data show CDR1 as SGHNT and CDR2 as YENEEA. The CDR3 covers 17 residues. The CDR3 is CASSLDRMVGGENEQFF. CDR3 sequence (DNA): TGTGCCAGCAGCTTAGATCGAATGGTGGGAGGAGAGAATGAGCAGTTCTTC.

V and J are TRBV5-3 and TRBJ1-5; no reliable D call. TRBV5-3 is placed among ORFs of uncertain function. Trimming took off 0 bases at V and 2 bases at J, with 15 bases between the two ends. This CDR3 has 17 amino acids. CDR3 DNA sequence: TGTGCCAGAAGCTTGGAGTCAGTTAACCTGGGCAATCAGCCCCAGCATTTT. It yields the protein CARSLESVNLGNQPQHF.

This chain joins TRBV9 and TRBJ2-3; weak D call: TRBD2 (6 bases). This CDR3 spans 14 amino acids. Germline V CDR1 and CDR2: SGDLS, YYNGEE. The V end lost 4 bases, the J end lost 3 bases, and 12 bases lay between the germline ends. In DNA, the CDR3 is TGTGCCAGCAGCACGAGGGACTTAACAGATACGCAGTATTTT. It is translated as CASSTRDLTDTQYF. Filled out from reference TRBV9 and TRBJ2-3, the complete variable domain reads DSGVTQTPKHLITATGQRVTLRCSPRSGDLSVYWYQQSLDQGLQFLIQYYNGEERAKGNILERFSAQQFPDLHSELNLSSLELGDSALYFCASSTRDLTDTQYFGPGTRLTVL.

The V call is TRBV28, the J call TRBJ2-5; 7 bases match TRBD2. After removal of 3 bases from V and 1 base from J, the junction contained 8 bases not matched to a gene. Germline-derived CDR1 and CDR2 are MDHEN and SYDVKM. This CDR3 region has 16 residues. CDR3 coding DNA: TGTGCCAGCAGTTTTCATTTGCCTAGCGGCCAAGAGACCCAGTACTTC. Translating it yields CASSFHLPSGQETQYF.

This sequence joins TRBV5-1 and TRBJ2-7, with 12 positions matching TRBD2. Unmatched junction bases numbered 4, after V lost 4 bases and J lost 2 bases. Germline CDR1 SGHRS, CDR2 YFSETQ. The CDR3 runs 15 residues. The DNA of the CDR3 is TGCGCCAGCAGCCCGACTAGCGGGAGAACCTACGAGCAGTACTTC. Translated, it gives CASSPTSGRTYEQYF.